The clone carrying this TCR beta chain was seen once. The assay, immunoSEQ v3.0, was run at survey level. Some clones are missing from TCRdb's copy, which holds only in-frame ones; the method was immunoSEQ multiplex PCR. The sample has around 40,000 clones, 90% to 95% seen once; the top ten hold about 3.9%. This record belongs to a study of long-term antiretroviral therapy in people with HIV. The trim removed 0 bases at V and 1 base at J, leaving 1 base unmatched. Germline V gives CDR1 SGDLS, CDR2 YYNGEE. The CDR3 is 16 amino acids. The specimen was unsorted PBMCs, collected 4.1 years after starting antiretroviral therapy. The chain combines TRBV9 with TRBJ2-3, with 11 bases that match TRBD2. This receptor was obtained from a woman in her forties or fifties with HIV. For the CDR3, the DNA is TGTGCCAGCAGCGTAGTTAGCGGGGGGGGCACAGATACGCAGTATTTT. Its protein product is CASSVVSGGGTDTQYF.